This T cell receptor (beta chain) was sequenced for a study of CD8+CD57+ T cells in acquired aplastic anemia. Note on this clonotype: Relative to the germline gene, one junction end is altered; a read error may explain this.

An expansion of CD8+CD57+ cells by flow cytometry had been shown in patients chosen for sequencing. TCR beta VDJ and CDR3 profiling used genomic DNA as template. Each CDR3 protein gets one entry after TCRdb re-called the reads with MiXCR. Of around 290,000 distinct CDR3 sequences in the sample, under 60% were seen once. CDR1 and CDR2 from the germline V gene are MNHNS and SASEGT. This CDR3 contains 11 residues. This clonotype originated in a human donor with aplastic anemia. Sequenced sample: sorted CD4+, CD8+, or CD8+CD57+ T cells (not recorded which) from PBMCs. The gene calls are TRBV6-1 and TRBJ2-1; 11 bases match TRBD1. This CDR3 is CASSRTGGIIF. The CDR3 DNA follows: TGTGCCAGCAGCCGGACAGGGGGCATAATCTTC.